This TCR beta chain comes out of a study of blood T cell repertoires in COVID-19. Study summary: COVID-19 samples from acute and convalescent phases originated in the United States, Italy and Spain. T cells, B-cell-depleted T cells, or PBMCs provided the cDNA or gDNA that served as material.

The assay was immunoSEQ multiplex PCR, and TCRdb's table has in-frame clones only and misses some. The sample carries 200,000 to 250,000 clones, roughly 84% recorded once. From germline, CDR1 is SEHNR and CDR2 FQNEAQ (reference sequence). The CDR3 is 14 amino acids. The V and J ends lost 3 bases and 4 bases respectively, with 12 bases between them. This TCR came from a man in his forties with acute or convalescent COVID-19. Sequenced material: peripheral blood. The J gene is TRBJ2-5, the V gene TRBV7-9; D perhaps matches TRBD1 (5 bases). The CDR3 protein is CASSLVGAAETQYF. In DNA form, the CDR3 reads TGTGCCAGCAGCTTGGTAGGGGCGGCAGAGACCCAGTACTTC.